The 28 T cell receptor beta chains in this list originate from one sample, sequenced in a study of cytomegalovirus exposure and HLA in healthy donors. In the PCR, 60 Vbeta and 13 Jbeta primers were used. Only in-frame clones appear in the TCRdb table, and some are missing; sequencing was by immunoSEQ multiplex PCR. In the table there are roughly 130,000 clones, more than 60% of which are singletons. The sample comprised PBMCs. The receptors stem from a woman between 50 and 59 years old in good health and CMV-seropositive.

CDR3: CASSFRRESYEQYF. The CDR3 DNA reads TGTGCCAGCAGTTTCCGACGGGAATCCTACGAGCAGTACTTC. The chain recombines TRBV6-5 with TRBJ2-7; possible D gene TRBD2, 5 bases. V dropped 4 bases and J dropped 1 base, with 11 bases sitting between them. The CDR3 covers 14 residues. Germline-derived CDR1 and CDR2 are MNHEY and SVGAGI.

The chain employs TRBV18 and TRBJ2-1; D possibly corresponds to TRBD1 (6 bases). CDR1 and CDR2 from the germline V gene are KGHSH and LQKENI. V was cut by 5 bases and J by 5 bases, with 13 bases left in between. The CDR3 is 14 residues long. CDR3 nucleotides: TGTGCCAGCTCATCCGGACAGAGCGACAATGAGCAGTTCTTC. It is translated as CASSSGQSDNEQFF.

CDR3 residues: CASSLTLTGLNTEAFF. CDR3 nucleotide sequence: TGTGCCAGCAGCTTAACCTTGACAGGACTGAACACTGAAGCTTTCTTT. V gene TRBV7-3 combines with J gene TRBJ1-1; D is possibly TRBD1 (6 bases). There are 16 residues in the CDR3. Trimming removed 0 bases from V and 0 bases from J, with 11 bases in between. Per the germline V gene, CDR1 is SGHTA and CDR2 is FQGTGA.

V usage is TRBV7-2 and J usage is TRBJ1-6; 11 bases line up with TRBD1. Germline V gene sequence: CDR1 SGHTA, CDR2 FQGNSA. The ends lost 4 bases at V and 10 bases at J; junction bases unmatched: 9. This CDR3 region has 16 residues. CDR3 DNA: TGTGCCAGCAGCTCATCCGGGACAGGGGGTCGCTCACCCCTCCACTTT. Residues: CASSSSGTGGRSPLHF.

CDR3 sequence: CASRLAVSTDTQYF. CDR3 in DNA: TGTGCCAGCAGGCTAGCAGTTAGCACAGATACGCAGTATTTT. V is TRBV7-2 and J is TRBJ2-3, with D perhaps matching TRBD2 (5 bases). There are 14 residues in the CDR3. Germline CDR1 SGHTA, CDR2 FQGNSA. The V end was cut by 6 bases, the J end by 0 bases, with 10 bases between.

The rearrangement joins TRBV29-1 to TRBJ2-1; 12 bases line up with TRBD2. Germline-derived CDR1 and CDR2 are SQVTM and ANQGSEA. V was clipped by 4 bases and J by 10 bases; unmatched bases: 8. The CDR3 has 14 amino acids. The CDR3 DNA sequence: TGCAGCGTTGGTTCTAGCGGGGGGGCCAGAGAGCAGTTCTTC. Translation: CSVGSSGGAREQFF.

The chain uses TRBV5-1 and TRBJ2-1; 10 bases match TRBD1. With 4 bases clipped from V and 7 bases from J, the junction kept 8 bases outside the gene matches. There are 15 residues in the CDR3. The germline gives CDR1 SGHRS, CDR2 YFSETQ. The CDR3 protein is CASSLNPGQGNEQFF. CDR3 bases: TGCGCCAGCAGCCTGAATCCGGGACAGGGGAATGAGCAGTTCTTC.

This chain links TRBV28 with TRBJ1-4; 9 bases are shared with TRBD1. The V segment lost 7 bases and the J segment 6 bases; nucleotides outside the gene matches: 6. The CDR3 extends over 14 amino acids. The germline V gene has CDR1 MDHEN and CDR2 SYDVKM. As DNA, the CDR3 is TGTGCCAGCAATCGGGGACAGGGATATGAAAAACTGTTTTTT. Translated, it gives CASNRGQGYEKLFF.

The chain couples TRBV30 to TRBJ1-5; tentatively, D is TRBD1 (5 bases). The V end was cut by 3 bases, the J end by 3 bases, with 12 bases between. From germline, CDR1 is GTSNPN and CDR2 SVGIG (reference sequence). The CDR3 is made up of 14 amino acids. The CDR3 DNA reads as TGTGCCTGGAGCCAGGGACTAATCAATCAGCCCCAGCATTTT. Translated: CAWSQGLINQPQHF.

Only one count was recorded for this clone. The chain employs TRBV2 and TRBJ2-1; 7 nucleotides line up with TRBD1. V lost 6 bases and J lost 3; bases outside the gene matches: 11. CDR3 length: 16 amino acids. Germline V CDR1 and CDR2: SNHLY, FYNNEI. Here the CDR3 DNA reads TGTGCCAGCAGCCTAGACGTCGACAGGGACTACAATGAGCAGTTCTTC. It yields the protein CASSLDVDRDYNEQFF.

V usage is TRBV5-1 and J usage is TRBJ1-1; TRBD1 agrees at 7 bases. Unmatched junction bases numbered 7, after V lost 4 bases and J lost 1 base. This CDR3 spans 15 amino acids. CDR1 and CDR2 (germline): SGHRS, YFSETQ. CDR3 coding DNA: TGCGCCAGCAGCGTAACCGGGACAGAGAACACTGAAGCTTTCTTT. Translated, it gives CASSVTGTENTEAFF.

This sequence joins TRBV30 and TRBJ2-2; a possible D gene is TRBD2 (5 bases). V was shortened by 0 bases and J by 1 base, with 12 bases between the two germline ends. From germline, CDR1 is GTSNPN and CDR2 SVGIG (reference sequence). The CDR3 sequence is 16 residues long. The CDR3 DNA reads TGTGCCTGGAGTGTTAGCGCGGTTCTGAACACCGGGGAGCTGTTTTTT. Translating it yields CAWSVSAVLNTGELFF.

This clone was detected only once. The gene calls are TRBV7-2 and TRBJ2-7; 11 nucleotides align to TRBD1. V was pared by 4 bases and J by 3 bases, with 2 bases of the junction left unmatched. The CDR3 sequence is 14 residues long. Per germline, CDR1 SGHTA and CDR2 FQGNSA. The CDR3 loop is CASSSGQGGYEQYF. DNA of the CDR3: TGTGCCAGCAGCTCGGGACAGGGGGGCTACGAGCAGTACTTC.

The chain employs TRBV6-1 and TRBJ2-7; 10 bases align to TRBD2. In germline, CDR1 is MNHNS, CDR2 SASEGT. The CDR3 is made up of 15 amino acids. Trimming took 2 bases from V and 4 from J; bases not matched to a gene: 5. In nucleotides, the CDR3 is TGTGCCAGCAGTGAACCGGGACTAGCGTTTTACGAGCAGTACTTC. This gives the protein CASSEPGLAFYEQYF.

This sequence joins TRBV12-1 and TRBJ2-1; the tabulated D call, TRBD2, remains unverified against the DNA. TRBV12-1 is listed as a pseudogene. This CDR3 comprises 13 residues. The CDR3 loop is CAMSGGSYNEQFF. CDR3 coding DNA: TGTGCCATGAGCGGGGGTTCGTACAATGAGCAGTTCTTC.

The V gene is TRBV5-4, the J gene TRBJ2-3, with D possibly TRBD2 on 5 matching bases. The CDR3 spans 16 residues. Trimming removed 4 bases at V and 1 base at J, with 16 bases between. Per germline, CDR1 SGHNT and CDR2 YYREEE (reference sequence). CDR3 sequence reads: CASSRLGGFRTDTQYF. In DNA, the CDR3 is TGTGCCAGCAGCCGGCTTGGAGGCTTTCGCACAGATACGCAGTATTTT.

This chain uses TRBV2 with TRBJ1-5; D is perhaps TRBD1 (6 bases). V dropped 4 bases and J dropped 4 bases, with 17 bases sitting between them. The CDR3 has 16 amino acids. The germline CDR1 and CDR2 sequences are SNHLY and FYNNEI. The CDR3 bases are TGTGCCAGCAGTGGGGGGGGCCAACAACGAAATCAGCCCCAGCATTTT. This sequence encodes CASSGGGQQRNQPQHF. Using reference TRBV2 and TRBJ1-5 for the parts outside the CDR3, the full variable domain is EPEVTQTPSHQVTQMGQEVILRCVPISNHLYFYWYRQILGQKVEFLVSFYNNEISEKSEIFDDQFSVERPDGSNFTLKIRSTKLEDSAMYFCASSGGGQQRNQPQHFGDGTRLSIL.

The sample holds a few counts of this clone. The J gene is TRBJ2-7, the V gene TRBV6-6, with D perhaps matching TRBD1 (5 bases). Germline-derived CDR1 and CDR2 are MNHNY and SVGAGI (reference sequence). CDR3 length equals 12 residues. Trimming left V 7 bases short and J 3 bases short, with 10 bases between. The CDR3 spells CASTQGNYEQYF. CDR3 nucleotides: TGTGCCAGCACCCAGGGCAACTACGAGCAGTACTTC.

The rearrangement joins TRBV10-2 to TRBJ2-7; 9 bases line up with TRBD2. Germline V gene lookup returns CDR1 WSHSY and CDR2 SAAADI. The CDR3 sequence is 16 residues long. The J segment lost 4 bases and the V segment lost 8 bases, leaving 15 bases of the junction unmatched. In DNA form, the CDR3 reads TGCGCCAGCCGGGGGGTAGCGGGGGCCTCATCTTACGAGCAGTACTTC. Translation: CASRGVAGASSYEQYF.

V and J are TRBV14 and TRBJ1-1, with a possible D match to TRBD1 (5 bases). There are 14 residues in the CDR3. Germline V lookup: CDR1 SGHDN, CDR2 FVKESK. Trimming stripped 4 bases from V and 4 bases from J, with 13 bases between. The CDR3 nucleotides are TGTGCCAGCAGCCCCCACTACCAGGGCACTGAAGCTTTCTTT. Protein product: CASSPHYQGTEAFF.

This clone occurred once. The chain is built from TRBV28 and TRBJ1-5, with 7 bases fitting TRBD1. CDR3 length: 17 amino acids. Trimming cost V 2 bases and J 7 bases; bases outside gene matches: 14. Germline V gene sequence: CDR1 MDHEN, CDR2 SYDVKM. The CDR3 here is CASSLQRTGGGIQPQHF. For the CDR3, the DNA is TGTGCCAGCAGTTTACAAAGGACAGGAGGGGGTATACAGCCCCAGCATTTT.

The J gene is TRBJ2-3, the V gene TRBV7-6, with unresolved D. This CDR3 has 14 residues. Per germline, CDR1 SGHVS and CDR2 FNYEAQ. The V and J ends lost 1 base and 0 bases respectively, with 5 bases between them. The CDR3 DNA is TGTGCCAGCAGCTTAGATCCGAGCACAGATACGCAGTATTTT. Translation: CASSLDPSTDTQYF.

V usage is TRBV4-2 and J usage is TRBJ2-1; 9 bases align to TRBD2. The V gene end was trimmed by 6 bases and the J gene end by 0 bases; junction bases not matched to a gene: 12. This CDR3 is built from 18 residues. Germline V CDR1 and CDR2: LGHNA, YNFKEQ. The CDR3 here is CASRRSGLAPSSYNEQFF. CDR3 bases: TGTGCCAGCAGACGATCCGGACTAGCGCCAAGCTCCTACAATGAGCAGTTCTTC.

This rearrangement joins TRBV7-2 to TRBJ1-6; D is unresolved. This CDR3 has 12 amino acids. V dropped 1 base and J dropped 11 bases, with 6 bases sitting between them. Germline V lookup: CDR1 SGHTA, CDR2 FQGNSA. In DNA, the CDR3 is TGTGCCAGCAGCTTAGGACACCCACCCCTCCACTTT. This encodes CASSLGHPPLHF.

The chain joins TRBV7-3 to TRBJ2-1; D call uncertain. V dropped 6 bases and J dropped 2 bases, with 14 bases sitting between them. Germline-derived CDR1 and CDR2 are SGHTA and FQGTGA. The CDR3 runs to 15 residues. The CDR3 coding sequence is TGTGCCAGCAGGAGAGGCTCCTCGCCCTACAATGAGCAGTTCTTC. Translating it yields CASRRGSSPYNEQFF.

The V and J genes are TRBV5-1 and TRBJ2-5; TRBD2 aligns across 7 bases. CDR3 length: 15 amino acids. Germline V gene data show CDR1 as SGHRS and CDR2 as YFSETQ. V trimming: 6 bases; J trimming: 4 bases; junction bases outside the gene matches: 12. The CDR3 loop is CASNAHGERGETQYF. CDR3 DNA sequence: TGCGCCAGCAACGCACACGGGGAGCGGGGAGAGACCCAGTACTTC.

The CDR3 DNA reads as TGTGCCAGCACCGCGCTTTACTCTGGAAACACCATATATTTT. Translating gives CASTALYSGNTIYF. This chain links TRBV6-1 with TRBJ1-3, with no clear D. CDR1 and CDR2 (germline): MNHNS, SASEGT. Trimming pared 7 bases from V and 0 bases from J, leaving 10 bases between. The CDR3 is 14 residues long.

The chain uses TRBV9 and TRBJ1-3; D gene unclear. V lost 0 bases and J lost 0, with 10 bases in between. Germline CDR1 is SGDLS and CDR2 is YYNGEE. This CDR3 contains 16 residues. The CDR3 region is CASSVAEGFSGNTIYF. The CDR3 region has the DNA TGTGCCAGCAGCGTAGCTGAGGGTTTCTCTGGAAACACCATATATTTT. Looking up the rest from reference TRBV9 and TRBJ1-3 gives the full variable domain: DSGVTQTPKHLITATGQRVTLRCSPRSGDLSVYWYQQSLDQGLQFLIQYYNGEERAKGNILERFSAQQFPDLHSELNLSSLELGDSALYFCASSVAEGFSGNTIYFGEGSWLTVV.